This entry features one T cell receptor (beta chain) sequence. Original processing methods: Reference gene primer amplification in the assay estimated nucleated cell counts. TCRdb keeps only in-frame clones here, not all; method: immunoSEQ multiplex PCR. Clonal size and the V and J genes are those of that table, whereas D and trimming came from the DNA. The sample lists roughly 150,000 clones; approximately 90% were seen once. The sample comes from a study of blood T cell repertoires in COVID-19. Turning to the study itself: Acute-phase and convalescent COVID-19 samples originated in the United States, Italy and Spain.

CDR3 length: 19 residues. The sequence derives from a human donor in a cohort sampled during active COVID-19. Sequencing was performed on peripheral blood. The chain carries TRBV21-1 and TRBJ1-3. TRBV21-1 is designated a pseudogene. The CDR3, as DNA: TGTGCCAGCAGCAAAGCGCAGAGTCCGACTTGCCGCTCTGGAAACACCATATATTTT. Protein product: CASSKAQSPTCRSGNTIYF.